These T cell receptor beta chains were read from a single sample in a study of T cells after yellow fever vaccination. MiXCR, run by TCRdb on the 5' RACE reads, gives a single entry per CDR3 protein. The sample yields 250,000 to 350,000 distinct CDR3 sequences, under 9% seen once. The starting material was CD4+ T cells sorted from PBMCs, obtained 5 days after the yellow fever booster vaccination. Receptors originate from a man aged 18 to 29 who received the YFV17D yellow fever vaccine. Each CDR3 is given without its conserved first and last residue.

V,length,CDR3
TRBV5-1,14,ASSPLPQGSDQPQH
TRBV6-6,15,ASREFGGASGANVLT
TRBV7-2,15,ASSFTSGGAVLNEQF
TRBV7-9,11,ASSRDPEETQY
TRBV5-1,13,ASSLGATFNYGYT
TRBV6-5,13,ASSARDRAYNEQF
TRBV20-1,11,SARGPAAYEQY
TRBV7-2,14,ASSLGVGRHTDTQY
TRBV12-3/TRBV12-4,11,ASRPGNTDTQY
TRBV4-1,12,ASSQAPGAYGYT
TRBV20-1,11,SAGQGLGYGYT
TRBV12-3/TRBV12-4,10,ASTGISKTQY
TRBV5-1,14,ASSLAAALTNEKLF
TRBV5-6,12,ASSLAGPWTPLH
TRBV7-9,14,ASSSGGQLWAGGYT
TRBV3-1,12,ASSQGDTDQPQH
TRBV11-2,11,ASSREFAGEQF
TRBV7-3,11,ASSSGAGYGYT
TRBV7-9,13,ASSFGRPDTGELF
TRBV10-3,11,AISPTVYNEQF
TRBV5-1,18,ASSLGRRRVGQGAEYGYT
TRBV5-1,13,ASSLGGQLDQPQH